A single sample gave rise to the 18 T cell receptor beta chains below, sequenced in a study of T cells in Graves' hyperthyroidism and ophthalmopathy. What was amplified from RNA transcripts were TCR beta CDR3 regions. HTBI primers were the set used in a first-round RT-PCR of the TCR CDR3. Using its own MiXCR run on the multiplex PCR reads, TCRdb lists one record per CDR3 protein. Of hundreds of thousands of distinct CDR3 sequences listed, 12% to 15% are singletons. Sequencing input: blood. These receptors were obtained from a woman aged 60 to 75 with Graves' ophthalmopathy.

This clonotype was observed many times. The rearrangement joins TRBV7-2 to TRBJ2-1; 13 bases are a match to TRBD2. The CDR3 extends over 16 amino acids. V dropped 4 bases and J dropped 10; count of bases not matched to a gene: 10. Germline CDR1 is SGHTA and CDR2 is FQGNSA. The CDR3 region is CASSSRTSGSRREQFF. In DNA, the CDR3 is TGTGCCAGCAGCTCCCGGACTAGCGGGAGCCGACGCGAGCAGTTCTTC.

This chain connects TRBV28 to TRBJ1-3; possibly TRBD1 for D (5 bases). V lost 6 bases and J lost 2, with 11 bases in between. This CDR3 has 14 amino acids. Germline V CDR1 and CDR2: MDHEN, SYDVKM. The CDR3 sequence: CASRTDRAGNTIYF. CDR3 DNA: TGTGCCAGCAGAACCGACAGAGCTGGAAACACCATATATTTT.

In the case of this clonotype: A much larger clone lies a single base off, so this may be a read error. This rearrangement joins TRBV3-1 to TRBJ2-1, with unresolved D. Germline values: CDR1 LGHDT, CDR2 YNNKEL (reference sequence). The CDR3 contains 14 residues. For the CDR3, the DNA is TGTGCCGGCAGCCAAGACCTTAGCCGGGATGAGCAGTTCTTC. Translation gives CAGSQDLSRDEQFF.

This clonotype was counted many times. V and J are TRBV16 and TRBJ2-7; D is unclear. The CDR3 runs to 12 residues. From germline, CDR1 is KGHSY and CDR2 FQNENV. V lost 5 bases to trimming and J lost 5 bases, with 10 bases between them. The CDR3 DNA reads TGTGCCAGCAGCAAGGGCGGAAACGAGCAGTACTTC. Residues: CASSKGGNEQYF.

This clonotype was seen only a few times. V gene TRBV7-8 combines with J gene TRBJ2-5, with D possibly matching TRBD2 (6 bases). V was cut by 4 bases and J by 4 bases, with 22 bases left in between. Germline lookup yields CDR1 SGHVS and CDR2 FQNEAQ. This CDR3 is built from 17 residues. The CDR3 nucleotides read TGTGCCAGCAGCTCAGCCCTGACAGCCTCCGGGGGAGAGACCCAGTACTTC. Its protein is CASSSALTASGGETQYF.

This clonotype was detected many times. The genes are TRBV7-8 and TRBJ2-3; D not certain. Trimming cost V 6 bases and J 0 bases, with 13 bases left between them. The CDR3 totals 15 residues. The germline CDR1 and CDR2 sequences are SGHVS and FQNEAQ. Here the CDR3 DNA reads TGTGCCAGCAGTCAAGGCGAAACTAGCACAGATACGCAGTATTTT. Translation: CASSQGETSTDTQYF.

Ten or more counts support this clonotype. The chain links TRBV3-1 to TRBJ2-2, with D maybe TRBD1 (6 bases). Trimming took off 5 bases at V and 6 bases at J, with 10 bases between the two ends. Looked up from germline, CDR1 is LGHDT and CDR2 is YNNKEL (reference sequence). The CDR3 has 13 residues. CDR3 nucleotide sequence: TGTGCCAGCAGCATCAAGGGGGCCGGGGAGCTGTTTTTT. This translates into CASSIKGAGELFF.

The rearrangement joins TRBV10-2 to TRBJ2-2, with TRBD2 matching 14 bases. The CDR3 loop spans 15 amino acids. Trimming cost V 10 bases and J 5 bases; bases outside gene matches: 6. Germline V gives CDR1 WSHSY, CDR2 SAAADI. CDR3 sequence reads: CATSGLAGGTGELFF. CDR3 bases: TGCGCCACTTCCGGACTAGCGGGAGGAACCGGGGAGCTGTTTTTT.

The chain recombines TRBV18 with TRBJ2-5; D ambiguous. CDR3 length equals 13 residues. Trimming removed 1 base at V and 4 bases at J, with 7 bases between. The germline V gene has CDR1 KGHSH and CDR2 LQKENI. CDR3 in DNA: TGTGCCAGCTCACCACTTCACGGAGAGACCCAGTACTTC. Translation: CASSPLHGETQYF.

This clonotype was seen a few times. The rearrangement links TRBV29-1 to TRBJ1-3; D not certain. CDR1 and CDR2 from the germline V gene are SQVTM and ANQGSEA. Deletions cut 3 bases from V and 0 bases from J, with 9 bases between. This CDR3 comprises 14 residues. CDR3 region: CSVDGPSSGNTIYF. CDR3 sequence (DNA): TGCAGCGTTGATGGACCTAGCTCTGGAAACACCATATATTTT. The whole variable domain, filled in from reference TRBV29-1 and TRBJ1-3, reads SAVISQKPSRDICQRGTSLTIQCQVDSQVTMMFWYRQQPGQSLTLIATANQGSEATYESGFVIDKFPISRPNLTFSTLTVSNMSPEDSSIYLCSVDGPSSGNTIYFGEGSWLTVV.

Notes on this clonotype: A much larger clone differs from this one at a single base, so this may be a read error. CDR3 sequence: CASSDGTSGKNIRYF. The DNA of the CDR3 is TGCGCCAGCAGCGACGGGACTAGCGGAAAAAACATTCGGTACTTC. The J gene is TRBJ2-4, the V gene TRBV5-1; the match to TRBD2 covers 11 bases. Germline values: CDR1 SGHRS, CDR2 YFSETQ. The CDR3 loop spans 15 amino acids.

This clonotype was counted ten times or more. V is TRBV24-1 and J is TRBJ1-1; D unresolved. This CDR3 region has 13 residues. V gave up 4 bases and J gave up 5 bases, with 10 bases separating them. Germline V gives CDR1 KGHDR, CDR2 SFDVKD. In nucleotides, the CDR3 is TGTGCCACCAGTGAAAGAAGGAGTACTGAAGCTTTCTTT. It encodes CATSERRSTEAFF.

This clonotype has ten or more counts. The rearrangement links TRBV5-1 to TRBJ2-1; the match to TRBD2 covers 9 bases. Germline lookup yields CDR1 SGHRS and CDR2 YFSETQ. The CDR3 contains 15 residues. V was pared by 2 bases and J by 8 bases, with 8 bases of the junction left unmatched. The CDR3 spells CASSFGREGIDEQFF. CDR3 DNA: TGCGCCAGCAGCTTCGGGCGGGAGGGCATCGATGAGCAGTTCTTC.

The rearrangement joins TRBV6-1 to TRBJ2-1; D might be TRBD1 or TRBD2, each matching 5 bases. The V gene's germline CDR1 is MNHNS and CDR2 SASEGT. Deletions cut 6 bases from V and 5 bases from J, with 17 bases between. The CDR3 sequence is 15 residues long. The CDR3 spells CASSPSFRGNNEQFF. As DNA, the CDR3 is TGTGCCAGCAGCCCTAGCTTTAGGGGAAACAATGAGCAGTTCTTC.

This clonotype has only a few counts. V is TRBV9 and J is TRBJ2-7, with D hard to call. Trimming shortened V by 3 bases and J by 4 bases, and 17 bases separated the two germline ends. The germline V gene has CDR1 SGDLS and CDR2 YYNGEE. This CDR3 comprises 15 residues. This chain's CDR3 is CASSANPSGMYEQYF. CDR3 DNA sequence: TGTGCCAGCAGCGCGAACCCAAGTGGGATGTACGAGCAGTACTTC.

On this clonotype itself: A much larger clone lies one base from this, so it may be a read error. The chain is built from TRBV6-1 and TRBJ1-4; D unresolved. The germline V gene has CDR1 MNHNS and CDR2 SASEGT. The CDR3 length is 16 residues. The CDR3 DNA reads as TGTGCCAGCAGTGAAAGGGCCCGGGGTACTAATGAAAAACCGTTTTTT. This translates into CASSERARGTNEKPFF.

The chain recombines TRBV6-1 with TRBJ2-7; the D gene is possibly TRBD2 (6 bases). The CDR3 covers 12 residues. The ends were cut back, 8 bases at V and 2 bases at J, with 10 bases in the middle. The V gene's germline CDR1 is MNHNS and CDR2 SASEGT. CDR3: CASGGSTYEQYF. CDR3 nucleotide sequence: TGTGCCAGCGGAGGGAGTACCTACGAGCAGTACTTC.

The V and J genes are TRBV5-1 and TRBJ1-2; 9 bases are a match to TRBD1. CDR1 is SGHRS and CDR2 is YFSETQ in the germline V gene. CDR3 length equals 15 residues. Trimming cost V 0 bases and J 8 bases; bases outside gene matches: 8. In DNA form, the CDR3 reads TGCGCCAGCAGCTTGGGATCCGGGACAGGGACCGGCTACACCTTC. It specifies CASSLGSGTGTGYTF. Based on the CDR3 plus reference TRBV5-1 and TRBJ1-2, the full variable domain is KAGVTQTPRYLIKTRGQQVTLSCSPISGHRSVSWYQQTPGQGLQFLFEYFSETQRNKGNFPGRFSGRQFSNSRSEMNVSTLELGDSALYLCASSLGSGTGTGYTFGSGTRLTVV.